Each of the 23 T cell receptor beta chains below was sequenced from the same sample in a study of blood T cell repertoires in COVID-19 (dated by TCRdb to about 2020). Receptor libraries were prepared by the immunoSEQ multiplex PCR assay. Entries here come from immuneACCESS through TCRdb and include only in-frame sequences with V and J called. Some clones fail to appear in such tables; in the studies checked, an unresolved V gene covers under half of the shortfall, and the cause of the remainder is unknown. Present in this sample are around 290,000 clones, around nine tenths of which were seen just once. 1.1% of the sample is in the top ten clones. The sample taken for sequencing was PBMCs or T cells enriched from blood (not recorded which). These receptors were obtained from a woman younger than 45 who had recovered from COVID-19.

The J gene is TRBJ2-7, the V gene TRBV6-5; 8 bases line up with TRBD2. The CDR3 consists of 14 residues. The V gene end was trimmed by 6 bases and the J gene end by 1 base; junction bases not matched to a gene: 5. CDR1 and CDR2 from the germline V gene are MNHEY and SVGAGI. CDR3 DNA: TGTGCCAGCAGGCCCCGGGAGGGGTCCTACGAGCAGTACTTC. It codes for CASRPREGSYEQYF.

The CDR3 DNA reads TGTGCCACCAGCAGAGTTCGAGCGGGTAGCACAGATACGCAGTATTTT. Encoded protein: CATSRVRAGSTDTQYF. This chain connects TRBV15 to TRBJ2-3; D is perhaps TRBD2 (6 bases). CDR3 length: 16 residues. Per the germline V gene, CDR1 is LNHNV and CDR2 is YYDKDF (reference sequence). V lost 1 base to trimming and J lost 0 bases, with 11 bases between them.

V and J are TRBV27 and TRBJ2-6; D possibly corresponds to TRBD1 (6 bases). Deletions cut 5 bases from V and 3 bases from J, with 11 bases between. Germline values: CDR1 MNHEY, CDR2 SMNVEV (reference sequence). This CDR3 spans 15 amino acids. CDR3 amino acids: CASSNHRVGANVLTF. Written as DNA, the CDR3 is TGTGCCAGCAGTAACCACAGGGTTGGGGCCAACGTCCTGACTTTC.

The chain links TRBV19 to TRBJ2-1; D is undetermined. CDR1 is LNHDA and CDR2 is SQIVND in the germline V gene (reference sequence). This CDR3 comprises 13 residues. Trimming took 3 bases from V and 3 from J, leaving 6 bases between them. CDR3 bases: TGTGCCAGTAGTATGAATAGCTACAATGAGCAGTTCTTC. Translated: CASSMNSYNEQFF. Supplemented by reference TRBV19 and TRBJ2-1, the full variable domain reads DGGITQSPKYLFRKEGQNVTLSCEQNLNHDAMYWYRQDPGQGLRLIYYSQIVNDFQKGDIAEGYSVSREKKESFPLTVTSAQKNPTAFYLCASSMNSYNEQFFGPGTRLTVL.

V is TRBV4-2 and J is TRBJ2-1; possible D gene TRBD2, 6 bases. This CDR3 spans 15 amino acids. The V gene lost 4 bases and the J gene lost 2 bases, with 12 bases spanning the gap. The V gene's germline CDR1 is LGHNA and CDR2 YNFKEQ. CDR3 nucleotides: TGTGCCAGCAGCCTTCGACTAGATACCTACAATGAGCAGTTCTTC. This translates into CASSLRLDTYNEQFF.

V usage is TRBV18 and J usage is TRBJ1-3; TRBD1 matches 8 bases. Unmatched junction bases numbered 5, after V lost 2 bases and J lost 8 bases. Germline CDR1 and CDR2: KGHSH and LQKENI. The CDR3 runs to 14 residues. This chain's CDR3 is CASSPRTGRDTIYF. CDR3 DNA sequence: TGTGCCAGCTCACCAAGGACAGGGAGGGACACCATATATTTT.

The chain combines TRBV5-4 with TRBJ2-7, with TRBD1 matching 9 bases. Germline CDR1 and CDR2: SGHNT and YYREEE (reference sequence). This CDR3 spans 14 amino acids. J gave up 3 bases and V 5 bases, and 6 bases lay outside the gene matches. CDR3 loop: CASRQTGGNYEQYF. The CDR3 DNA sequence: TGTGCCAGCAGACAGACAGGGGGTAACTACGAGCAGTACTTC. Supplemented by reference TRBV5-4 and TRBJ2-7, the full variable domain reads ETGVTQSPTHLIKTRGQQVTLRCSSQSGHNTVSWYQQALGQGPQFIFQYYREEENGRGNFPPRFSGLQFPNYSSELNVNALELDDSALYLCASRQTGGNYEQYFGPGTRLTVT.

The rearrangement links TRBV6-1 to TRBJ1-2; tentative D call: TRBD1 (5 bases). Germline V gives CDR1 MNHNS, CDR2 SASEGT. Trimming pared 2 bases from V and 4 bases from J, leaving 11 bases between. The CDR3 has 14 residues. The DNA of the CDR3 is TGTGCCAGCAGTGAATTAGGGGTTGTCTATGGCTACACCTTC. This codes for CASSELGVVYGYTF.

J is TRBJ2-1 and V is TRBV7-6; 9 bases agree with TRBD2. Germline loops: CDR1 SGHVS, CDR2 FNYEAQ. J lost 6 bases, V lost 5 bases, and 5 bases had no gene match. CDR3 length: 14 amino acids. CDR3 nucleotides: TGTGCCAGCAGCAATAGCGGGAGCGGCAATGAGCAGTTCTTC. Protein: CASSNSGSGNEQFF.

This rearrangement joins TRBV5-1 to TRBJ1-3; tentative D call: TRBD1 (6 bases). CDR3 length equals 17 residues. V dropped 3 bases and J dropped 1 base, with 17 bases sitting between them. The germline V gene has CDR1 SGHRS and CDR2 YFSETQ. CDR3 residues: CASSSESRTDSGNTIYF. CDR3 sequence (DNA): TGCGCCAGCAGCTCCGAAAGCCGGACAGATTCTGGAAACACCATATATTTT.

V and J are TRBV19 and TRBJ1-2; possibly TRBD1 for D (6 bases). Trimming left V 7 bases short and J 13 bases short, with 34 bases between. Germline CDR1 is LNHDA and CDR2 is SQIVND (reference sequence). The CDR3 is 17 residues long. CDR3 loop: CASTIQPPINRERFFTF. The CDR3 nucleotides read TGTGCCAGTACCATTCAACCCCCCATCAACAGGGAGAGGTTCTTCACCTTC.

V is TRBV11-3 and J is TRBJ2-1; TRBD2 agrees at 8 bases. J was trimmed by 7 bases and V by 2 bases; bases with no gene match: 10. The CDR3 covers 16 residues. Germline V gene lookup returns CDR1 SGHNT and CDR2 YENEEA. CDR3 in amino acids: CASSLFGSGRGNEQFF. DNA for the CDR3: TGTGCCAGCAGCTTATTCGGGAGCGGGAGAGGTAATGAGCAGTTCTTC. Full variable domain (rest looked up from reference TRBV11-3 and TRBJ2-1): EAGVVQSPRYKIIEKKQPVAFWCNPISGHNTLYWYLQNLGQGPELLIRYENEEAVDDSQLPKDRFSAERLKGVDSTLKIQPAELGDSAVYLCASSLFGSGRGNEQFFGPGTRLTVL.

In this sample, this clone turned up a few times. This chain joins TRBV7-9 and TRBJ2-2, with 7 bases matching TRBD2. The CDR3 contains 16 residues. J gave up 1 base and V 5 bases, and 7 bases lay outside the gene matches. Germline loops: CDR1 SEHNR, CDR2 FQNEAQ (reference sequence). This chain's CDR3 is CASSPTRGGNTGELFF. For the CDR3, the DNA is TGTGCCAGCAGCCCTACTCGCGGGGGGAACACCGGGGAGCTGTTTTTT.

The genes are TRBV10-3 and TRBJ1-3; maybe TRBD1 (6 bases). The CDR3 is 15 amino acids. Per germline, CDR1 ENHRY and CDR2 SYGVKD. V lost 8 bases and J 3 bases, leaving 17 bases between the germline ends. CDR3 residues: CAIGGGRGFGNTIYF. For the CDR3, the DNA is TGTGCCATCGGCGGCGGCAGGGGATTTGGAAACACCATATATTTT.

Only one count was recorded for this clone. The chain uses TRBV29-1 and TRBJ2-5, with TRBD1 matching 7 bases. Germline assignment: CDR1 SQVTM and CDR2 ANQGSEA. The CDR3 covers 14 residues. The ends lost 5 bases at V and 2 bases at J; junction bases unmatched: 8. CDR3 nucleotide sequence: TGCAGCGTTACTAGGACAGGTGGGCAAGAGACCCAGTACTTC. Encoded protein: CSVTRTGGQETQYF.

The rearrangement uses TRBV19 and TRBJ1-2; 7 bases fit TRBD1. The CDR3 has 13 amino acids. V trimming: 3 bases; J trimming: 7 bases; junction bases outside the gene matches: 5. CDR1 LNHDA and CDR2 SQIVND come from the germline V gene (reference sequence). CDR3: CASSMGQQSGYTF. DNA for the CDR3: TGTGCCAGTAGTATGGGACAGCAAAGTGGCTACACCTTC.

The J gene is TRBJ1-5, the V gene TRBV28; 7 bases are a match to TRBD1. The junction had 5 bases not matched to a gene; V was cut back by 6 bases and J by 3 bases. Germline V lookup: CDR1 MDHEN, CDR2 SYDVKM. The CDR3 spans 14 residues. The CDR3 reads CASRWTGTNQPQHF. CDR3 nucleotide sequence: TGTGCCAGCAGATGGACAGGCACCAATCAGCCCCAGCATTTT.

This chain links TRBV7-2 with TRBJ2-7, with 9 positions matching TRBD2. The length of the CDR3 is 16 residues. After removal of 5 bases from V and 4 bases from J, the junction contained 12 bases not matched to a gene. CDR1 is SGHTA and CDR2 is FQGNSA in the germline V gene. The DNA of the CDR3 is TGTGCCAGCAGCCTTACACGGACTAGCGTGTCTTACGAGCAGTACTTC. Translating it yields CASSLTRTSVSYEQYF.

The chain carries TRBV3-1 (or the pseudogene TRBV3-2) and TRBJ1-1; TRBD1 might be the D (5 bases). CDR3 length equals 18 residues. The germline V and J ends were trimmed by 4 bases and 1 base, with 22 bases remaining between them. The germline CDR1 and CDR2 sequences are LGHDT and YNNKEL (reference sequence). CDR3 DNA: TGTGCCAGCAGCCCGACTGTAGGGGCGGACAAACCGAACACTGAAGCTTTCTTT. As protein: CASSPTVGADKPNTEAFF.

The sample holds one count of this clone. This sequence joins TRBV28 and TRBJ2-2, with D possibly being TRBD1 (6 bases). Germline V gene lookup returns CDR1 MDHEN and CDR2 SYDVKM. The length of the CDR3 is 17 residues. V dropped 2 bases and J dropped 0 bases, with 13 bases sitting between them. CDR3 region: CASSLMSGAPNTGELFF. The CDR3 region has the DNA TGTGCCAGCAGTTTAATGTCAGGGGCCCCGAACACCGGGGAGCTGTTTTTT.

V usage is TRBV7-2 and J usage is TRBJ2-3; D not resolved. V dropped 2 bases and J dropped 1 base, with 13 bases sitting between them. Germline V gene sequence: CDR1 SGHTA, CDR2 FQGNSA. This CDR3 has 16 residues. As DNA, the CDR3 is TGTGCCAGCAGCTTATCTCTGGGCCAGCGCACAGATACGCAGTATTTT. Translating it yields CASSLSLGQRTDTQYF.

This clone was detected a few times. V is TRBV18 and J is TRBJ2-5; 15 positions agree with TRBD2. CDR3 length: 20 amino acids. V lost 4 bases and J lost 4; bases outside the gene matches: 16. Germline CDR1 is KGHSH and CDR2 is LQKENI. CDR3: CASSRSPPGLAGGSGETQYF. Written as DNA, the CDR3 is TGTGCCAGCTCACGAAGTCCTCCGGGACTAGCGGGAGGATCGGGAGAGACCCAGTACTTC.

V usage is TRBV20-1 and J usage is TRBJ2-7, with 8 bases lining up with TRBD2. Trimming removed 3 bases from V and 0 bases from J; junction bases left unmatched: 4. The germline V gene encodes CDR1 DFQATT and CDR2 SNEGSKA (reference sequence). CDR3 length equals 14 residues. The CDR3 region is CSASIAGTSYEQYF. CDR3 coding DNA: TGCAGTGCTAGTATAGCGGGGACCTCCTACGAGCAGTACTTC.